This T cell receptor (beta chain) is from a study of T cell repertoires in cytomegalovirus infection. For the study at large: Indicated by public TCR beta signatures were CMV infection and matching HLA type. Regarding the study as a whole: Ex vivo responses were dominated by HLA-C-restricted CMV-specific TCR beta clonotypes. Summed frequency of shared TCR beta families picked out CMV carriers who also had the relevant HLA.

CDR3 length: 15 residues. The germline gives CDR1 MNHNY, CDR2 SVGAGI (reference sequence). V was shortened by 6 bases and J by 0 bases, with 15 bases between the two germline ends. TCRdb fed the reads into MiXCR, producing one record per CDR3 protein. The data show 250,000 to 300,000 distinct CDR3 sequences, around 9% seen once. In the case of this clonotype: Its antigen is still unknown.

This clonotype was sampled from a human donor in good health (CMV status not recorded). Some clones in this sample may be carry-over from other donors' samples. The sample comprised PBMCs. The V call is TRBV6-6, the J call TRBJ2-7; D is unresolved. CDR3 residues: CASRKRTSSSYEQYF. CDR3 in DNA: TGTGCCAGCAGAAAGAGAACTTCTAGCTCCTACGAGCAGTACTTC.